This T cell receptor beta chain came from a study of blood T cell repertoires in COVID-19. CDR3 size: 15 residues. V lost 9 bases and J lost 7; bases outside the gene matches: 9. Germline-derived CDR1 and CDR2 are KGHDR and SFDVKD. Recruited during active infection, patients (from Seattle) were subsequently followed longitudinally. The method was immunoSEQ multiplex PCR; TCRdb's version includes in-frame clones alone and lacks a portion of them. There are about 270,000 clones in the sample; more than 90% occur only once, and 2.6% lies in the top ten. This TCR was recovered from a person under 35 with COVID-19, enrolled during active disease. The material sequenced was peripheral blood. The genes are TRBV24-1 and TRBJ2-3; 13 nucleotides line up with TRBD2. CDR3: CATGWTSGSSYTQYF. DNA of the CDR3: TGTGCCACCGGTTGGACTAGCGGGAGTTCATATACGCAGTATTTT.